This T cell receptor beta chain derives from a study of CD8 T cells in ankylosing spondylitis. Whole-study results and caveats: Past studies reported some motif variants in reactive arthritis synovial fluid and blood. Fewer than 10 highly homologous variants formed a TCR beta motif that appeared characteristic of ankylosing spondylitis blood. Reportedly, matched ankylosing spondylitis synovial fluid was significantly enriched for disease-linked clones.

Only a few counts were recorded for this clonotype. Its antigen remains unidentified. CDR3 size: 15 residues. Quantitative molecular-barcoded 5'-RACE generated the TCR beta libraries. TCRdb ran MiXCR on the 5' RACE reads and lists one entry per CDR3 protein. The sample lists approximately 140,000 distinct CDR3 sequences, 17% occurring once. This clonotype was obtained from a male donor with ankylosing spondylitis. Sequences were obtained from blood, either unsorted or a sorted T cell fraction (not recorded which). The chain recombines TRBV21-1 with TRBJ2-7; the D call in the table, TRBD2, was not verified against the DNA. TRBV21-1 represents a pseudogene. CDR3 protein: CASSKTTGSRHEQYF. In DNA form, the CDR3 reads TGTGCCAGCAGCAAAACTACCGGGAGCAGGCACGAGCAGTACTTC.